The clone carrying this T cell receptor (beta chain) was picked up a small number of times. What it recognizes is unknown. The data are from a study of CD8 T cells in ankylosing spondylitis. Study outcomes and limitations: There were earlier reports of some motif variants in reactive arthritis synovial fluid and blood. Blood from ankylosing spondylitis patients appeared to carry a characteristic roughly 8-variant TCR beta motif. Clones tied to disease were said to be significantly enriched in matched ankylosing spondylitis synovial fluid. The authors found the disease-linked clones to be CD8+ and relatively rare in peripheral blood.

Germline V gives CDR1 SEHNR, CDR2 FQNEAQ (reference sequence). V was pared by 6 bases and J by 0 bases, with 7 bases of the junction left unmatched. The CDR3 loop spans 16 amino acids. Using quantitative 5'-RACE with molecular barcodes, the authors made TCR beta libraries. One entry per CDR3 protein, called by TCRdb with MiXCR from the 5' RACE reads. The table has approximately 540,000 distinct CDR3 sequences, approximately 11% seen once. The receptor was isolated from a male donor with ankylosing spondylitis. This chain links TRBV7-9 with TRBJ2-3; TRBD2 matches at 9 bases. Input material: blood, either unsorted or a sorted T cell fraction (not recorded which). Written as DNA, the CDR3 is TGTGCCAGCAGGGGGCCAGGACTAGCGAGCACAGATACGCAGTATTTT. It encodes CASRGPGLASTDTQYF. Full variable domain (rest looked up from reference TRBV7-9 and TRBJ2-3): DTGVSQNPRHKITKRGQNVTFRCDPISEHNRLYWYRQTLGQGPEFLTYFQNEAQLEKSRLLSDRFSAERPKGSFSTLEIQRTEQGDSAMYLCASRGPGLASTDTQYFGPGTRLTVL.